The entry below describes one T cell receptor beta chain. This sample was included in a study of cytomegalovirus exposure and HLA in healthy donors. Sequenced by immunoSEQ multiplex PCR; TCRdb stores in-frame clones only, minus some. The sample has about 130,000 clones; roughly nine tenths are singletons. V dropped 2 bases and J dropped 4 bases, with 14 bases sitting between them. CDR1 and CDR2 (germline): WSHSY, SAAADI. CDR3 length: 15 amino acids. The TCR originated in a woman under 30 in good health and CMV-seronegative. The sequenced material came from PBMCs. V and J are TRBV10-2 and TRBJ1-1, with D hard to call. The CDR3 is CASSENSQVITEAFF. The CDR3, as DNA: TGCGCCAGCAGTGAGAACAGTCAGGTGATCACTGAAGCTTTCTTT.